This is a list of T cell receptor beta chains from one sample in a study of sequential checkpoint blockade in melanoma. Assay: immunoSEQ multiplex PCR; the TCRdb copy retains only in-frame clones and omits some. Here the sample spans 2,000 to 2,500 clones, 17% being singletons. Sequences were derived from tumor tissue (inferred from file names), sampled from a patient given nivolumab and ipilimumab in sequence. The source of these receptors is a human donor with melanoma. The CDR3 runs from the conserved cysteine through the conserved F or W. D genes are given only for firm matches. Clone size appears in some rows only: once, few, many, or a class for an expanded clone.

size	D	J	V	CDR3	DNA
few	.	TRBJ1-1	TRBV6-8	CASRKGVNTEAFF	TGTGCCAGCAGGAAGGGCGTGAACACTGAAGCTTTCTTT
medium-sized	.	TRBJ1-2	TRBV7-4	CASSPRANYGYTF	TGTGCCAGCAGCCCTCGGGCCAACTATGGCTACACCTTC
medium-sized	.	TRBJ1-4	TRBV11-3	CASSSPEQYVEKLFF	TGTGCCAGCAGCTCCCCCGAACAGTACGTGGAAAAACTGTTTTTT
.	.	TRBJ1-1	TRBV12-5	CASGLYNSPTTEAFF	TGTGCTAGTGGTTTGTACAACAGTCCGACCACTGAAGCTTTCTTT
medium-sized	.	TRBJ2-3	TRBV6-8	CASRPRQAYTDTQYF	TGTGCCAGCAGGCCCCGACAGGCCTACACAGATACGCAGTATTTT
few	TRBD2	TRBJ2-5	TRBV6-8	CASSPSPGGVVETQYF	TGTGCCAGCAGCCCCTCTCCGGGGGGAGTTGTAGAGACCCAGTACTTC
.	.	TRBJ2-2	TRBV6-8	CASCKTGHLNTGELFF	TGTGCCAGCTGTAAGACCGGACACCTGAACACCGGGGAGCTGTTTTTT
few	.	TRBJ2-7	TRBV23-1	CASSQSGGGPYEQYF	TGCGCCAGCAGTCAATCTGGTGGGGGGCCCTACGAGCAGTACTTC
large	TRBD1	TRBJ1-4	TRBV11-3	CASSNPGQGANEKLFF	TGTGCCAGCAGCAACCCGGGACAGGGGGCTAATGAAAAACTGTTTTTT
medium-sized	.	TRBJ1-1	TRBV6-8	CASWYREFDTEAFF	TGTGCCAGCTGGTACAGGGAGTTTGACACTGAAGCTTTCTTT